Below, 23 T cell receptor beta chains from the same sample are listed, as sequenced in a study of beta chain features in type 1 diabetes. All of the isolated RNA was reverse transcribed, so expressed TCRB transcripts were sequenced. TCRdb's copy holds only in-frame clones and misses some; the assay was immunoSEQ multiplex PCR. Here the sample spans roughly 240,000 clones, around 68% being singletons. Sequenced input: naive CD4+ T cells from blood. The receptors derive from a man aged 25 to 40 in good health.

The rearrangement links TRBV29-1 to TRBJ2-1; 8 nucleotides line up with TRBD2. V trimming: 3 bases; J trimming: 4 bases; junction bases outside the gene matches: 8. This CDR3 spans 15 amino acids. Germline V gene sequence: CDR1 SQVTM, CDR2 ANQGSEA. Here the CDR3 DNA reads TGCAGCGTTGACGGGGCGGGGGGCCCTTACAATGAGCAGTTCTTC. Its protein is CSVDGAGGPYNEQFF.

The genes are TRBV11-2 and TRBJ2-1; weak D call: TRBD2 (5 bases). From germline, CDR1 is SGHAT and CDR2 FQNNGV. The CDR3 consists of 16 residues. V lost 0 bases and J 6 bases, leaving 15 bases between the germline ends. CDR3 in amino acids: CASSLEIREGRNEQFF. As DNA, the CDR3 is TGTGCCAGCAGCTTAGAGATCCGGGAAGGGCGCAATGAGCAGTTCTTC. Drawing the rest from reference TRBV11-2 and TRBJ2-1, the complete variable domain is EAGVAQSPRYKIIEKRQSVAFWCNPISGHATLYWYQQILGQGPKLLIQFQNNGVVDDSQLPKDRFSAERLKGVDSTLKIQPAKLEDSAVYLCASSLEIREGRNEQFFGPGTRLTVL.

The chain combines TRBV29-1 with TRBJ2-7, with a possible D match to TRBD1 (5 bases). Germline lookup yields CDR1 SQVTM and CDR2 ANQGSEA. This CDR3 has 14 residues. Trimming removed 4 bases from V and 1 base from J, with 14 bases in between. The chain's CDR3 is CSVVGQFPSYEQYF. CDR3 coding DNA: TGCAGCGTTGTGGGGCAGTTCCCTTCCTACGAGCAGTACTTC.

V usage is TRBV30 and J usage is TRBJ1-1, with D tentatively TRBD1 (5 bases). The V and J ends lost 5 bases and 5 bases respectively, with 15 bases between them. This CDR3 comprises 13 residues. The germline V gene encodes CDR1 GTSNPN and CDR2 SVGIG (reference sequence). This CDR3 is CAWAGGIRTEAFF. In nucleotides, the CDR3 is TGTGCCTGGGCCGGGGGGATCCGGACTGAAGCTTTCTTT.

This rearrangement joins TRBV30 to TRBJ1-2; perhaps TRBD1 as D (5 bases). This CDR3 is built from 14 residues. Germline CDR1 and CDR2: GTSNPN and SVGIG (reference sequence). The CDR3 nucleotides are TGTGGGTTATATACGGGACCCCCGAGAGGTGGCTACACCTTC. This gives the protein CGLYTGPPRGGYTF.

The V and J genes are TRBV29-1 and TRBJ2-5; D is ambiguous. The CDR3 covers 12 residues. Deletions cut 3 bases from V and 1 base from J, with 6 bases between. In germline, CDR1 is SQVTM, CDR2 ANQGSEA. CDR3 sequence (DNA): TGCAGCGTTGAGAGGATCCAAGAGACCCAGTACTTC. As protein: CSVERIQETQYF.

The CDR3 DNA follows: TGTGCCAGCAGCTTGGCATCAGGGGAAAACATTCAGTACTTC. Translated: CASSLASGENIQYF. V gene TRBV5-4 combines with J gene TRBJ2-4, with a possible D match to TRBD1 (6 bases). This CDR3 has 14 residues. Trimming shortened V by 0 bases and J by 5 bases, and 9 bases separated the two germline ends. The germline V gene has CDR1 SGHNT and CDR2 YYREEE (reference sequence). Full variable domain (rest looked up from reference TRBV5-4 and TRBJ2-4): ETGVTQSPTHLIKTRGQQVTLRCSSQSGHNTVSWYQQALGQGPQFIFQYYREEENGRGNFPPRFSGLQFPNYSSELNVNALELDDSALYLCASSLASGENIQYFGAGTRLSVL.

The CDR3: CASSLGQGLPDTQYF. The CDR3 bases are TGTGCCAGCAGTTTGGGACAGGGGTTGCCAGATACGCAGTATTTT. This rearrangement joins TRBV28 to TRBJ2-3; the match to TRBD1 covers 10 bases. The V gene's germline CDR1 is MDHEN and CDR2 SYDVKM. CDR3 length: 15 amino acids. V was pared by 3 bases and J by 4 bases, with 4 bases of the junction left unmatched.

This clone was observed a handful of times. J is TRBJ2-7 and V is TRBV6-5; weak D call: TRBD2 (6 bases). There are 12 residues in the CDR3. Germline CDR1 is MNHEY and CDR2 is SVGAGI. Deletions cut 5 bases from V and 3 bases from J, with 8 bases between. CDR3 protein: CASSGGLYEQYF. The DNA of the CDR3 is TGTGCCAGCAGTGGGGGACTCTACGAGCAGTACTTC.

This clone was observed a few times. Other DNA sequences in the same sample also yield this CDR3. V and J are TRBV14 and TRBJ2-4; D unclear. V was cut by 0 bases and J by 6 bases, with 3 bases left in between. This CDR3 contains 12 residues. Germline V lookup: CDR1 SGHDN, CDR2 FVKESK. The CDR3: CASSQDRNIQYF. CDR3 bases: TGTGCCAGCAGCCAAGATAGAAACATTCAGTACTTC.

For this clone: The identical CDR3 is also encoded by other nucleotide sequences in the sample. The chain has TRBV25-1 and TRBJ2-1; D gene uncertain. CDR3 size: 14 residues. The germline V gene has CDR1 MGHDK and CDR2 SYGVNS. The ends were cut back, 3 bases at V and 0 bases at J, with 6 bases in the middle. The CDR3 loop is CASSDSSSYNEQFF. In nucleotides, the CDR3 is TGTGCCAGCAGTGACTCAAGCTCCTACAATGAGCAGTTCTTC.

This clone was recorded once. The sample carries other DNA sequences with the same CDR3. The rearrangement uses TRBV7-2 and TRBJ2-7, with D tentatively TRBD1 (5 bases). Germline CDR1 is SGHTA and CDR2 is FQGNSA. The CDR3 runs to 14 residues. The V end was cut by 1 base, the J end by 2 bases, with 9 bases between. CDR3 DNA: TGTGCCAGCAGCTTAGTCCCAGGGCCCTACGAGCAGTACTTC. It codes for CASSLVPGPYEQYF.

V gene TRBV29-1 combines with J gene TRBJ1-1; D remains unclear. Trimming removed 1 base from V and 5 bases from J, with 17 bases in between. The CDR3 has 15 residues. Germline CDR1 is SQVTM and CDR2 is ANQGSEA. The CDR3 nucleotides read TGCAGCGTTGAAGGGGCCACACTCTTGGGTACTGAAGCTTTCTTT. As protein: CSVEGATLLGTEAFF.

The chain has TRBV29-1 and TRBJ2-5, with D perhaps assigned TRBD1 or TRBD2 (5 bases each). The CDR3 totals 13 residues. The V end was cut by 5 bases, the J end by 3 bases, with 13 bases between. Germline CDR1 is SQVTM and CDR2 is ANQGSEA. The DNA of the CDR3 is TGCAGCGTTATGGGGCAGGGAGAAGAGACCCAGTACTTC. Translation: CSVMGQGEETQYF.

The gene calls are TRBV6-5 and TRBJ2-7; 12 nucleotides agree with TRBD2. Germline CDR1 reads MNHEY; CDR2 reads SVGAGI. The CDR3 totals 16 residues. Trimming cost V 2 bases and J 2 bases; bases outside gene matches: 4. The CDR3 region has the DNA TGTGCCAGCAGTTACAGCCGACTAGCGGGGGCCTACGAGCAGTACTTC. This sequence encodes CASSYSRLAGAYEQYF.

This chain links TRBV7-9 with TRBJ2-5, with a tentative D call TRBD1 (6 bases). V lost 7 bases to trimming and J lost 2 bases, with 11 bases between them. The germline CDR1 and CDR2 sequences are SEHNR and FQNEAQ (reference sequence). CDR3 size: 13 residues. The CDR3 sequence is CASTRTAQETQYF. The CDR3 DNA follows: TGTGCCAGCACTCGGACAGCGCAAGAGACCCAGTACTTC.

The rearrangement joins TRBV27 to TRBJ2-1; 8 nucleotides agree with TRBD1. The CDR3 runs 14 residues. Trimming removed 2 bases from V and 6 bases from J; junction bases left unmatched: 3. Germline assignment: CDR1 MNHEY and CDR2 SMNVEV (reference sequence). The CDR3 reads CASSLGQGGNEQFF. Written as DNA, the CDR3 is TGTGCCAGCAGTTTAGGACAGGGAGGCAATGAGCAGTTCTTC.

The rearrangement uses TRBV5-1 and TRBJ2-1, with D perhaps TRBD2 (6 bases). From germline, CDR1 is SGHRS and CDR2 YFSETQ. V was trimmed by 0 bases and J by 0 bases, leaving 10 bases between them. The CDR3 runs 16 residues. This CDR3 reads CASSLVGLSSYNEQFF. The CDR3 DNA reads TGCGCCAGCAGCTTGGTGGGACTGAGCTCCTACAATGAGCAGTTCTTC.

This clone was seen a few times. V usage is TRBV4-3 and J usage is TRBJ2-1; 10 positions agree with TRBD2. Germline lookup yields CDR1 LGHNA and CDR2 YSLEER. The CDR3 is 17 amino acids. V lost 0 bases, J lost 7 bases, and 9 bases stayed unmatched. DNA for the CDR3: TGCGCCAGCAGCCAAGATCCCCTAGCGGGAGTACCGAATGAGCAGTTCTTC. Its translation is CASSQDPLAGVPNEQFF.

A remark on this clone: Within the sample, other DNA sequences also encode this same CDR3. This chain joins TRBV30 and TRBJ2-7, with TRBD1 matching 7 bases. The CDR3 extends over 13 amino acids. Germline lookup yields CDR1 GTSNPN and CDR2 SVGIG (reference sequence). Trimming took 0 bases from V and 3 from J; bases not matched to a gene: 2. The CDR3 DNA reads TGTGCCTGGAGTGTAAGGGGGCTCTACGAGCAGTACTTC. Its translation is CAWSVRGLYEQYF.

A note on this clone: The sample has other DNA sequences that encode this CDR3 too. The chain recombines TRBV30 with TRBJ2-5; D is unclear. From germline, CDR1 is GTSNPN and CDR2 SVGIG (reference sequence). The length of the CDR3 is 12 residues. Trimming took 0 bases from V and 2 from J, leaving 4 bases between them. This CDR3 reads CAWSVRQETQYF. The DNA for the CDR3 is TGTGCCTGGAGTGTAAGGCAAGAGACCCAGTACTTC.

This clone was counted only a few times. The same CDR3 arises from other DNA sequences in this sample as well. The V call is TRBV7-2, the J call TRBJ2-1; no clear D gene. The CDR3 contains 13 residues. CDR1 SGHTA and CDR2 FQGNSA come from the germline V gene. The V end lost 0 bases, the J end lost 6 bases, and 6 bases lay between the germline ends. The CDR3 here is CASSLAGFNEQFF. CDR3 DNA: TGTGCCAGCAGCTTAGCGGGGTTCAATGAGCAGTTCTTC.

The chain couples TRBV13 to TRBJ2-5; D call uncertain. Germline V CDR1 and CDR2: PRHDT, FYEKMQ (reference sequence). Trimming cost V 6 bases and J 5 bases, with 16 bases left between them. The CDR3 is 14 residues long. CDR3 nucleotides: TGTGCCAGCAGTCCTTTAAGGGCCGGGGAGACCCAGTACTTC. Encoded protein: CASSPLRAGETQYF.